This is a list of T cell receptor beta chains from one sample in a study of identifying expanded T cells in peripheral blood. Generated by immunoSEQ multiplex PCR, the TCRdb table keeps only in-frame clones and is missing some. The sample has fewer than 130,000 clones, approximately 90% seen once. Source material: blood. The receptor set was obtained from a person aged 18 to 75 in good health. CDR3s include the opening cysteine and the closing phenylalanine or tryptophan. D genes are given only for firm matches. Size is omitted from some rows. Given values are once, few, many or a class for expanded clones.

TRBV5-4,.,TRBJ2-2,.,TGTGCCAGCAGCGCAAAACCGAAACAGGGCCTAAGGAACACCGGGGAGCTGTTTTTT,CASSAKPKQGLRNTGELFF
TRBV5-4,.,TRBJ2-2,.,TGTGCCAGCAGCTTGTACGATGGGTCCCACACCGGGGAGCTGTTTTTT,CASSLYDGSHTGELFF
TRBV11-2,.,TRBJ1-1,.,TGTGCCAGCAGCCGGGACGAGGGAGGTGAAGCTTTCTTT,CASSRDEGGEAFF
TRBV15,.,TRBJ1-1,.,TGTGCCACCAGCCAGGGTATAACGTCTGAAGCTTTCTTT,CATSQGITSEAFF
TRBV11-2,.,TRBJ2-1,.,TGTGCCAGCAGCTTTAATGGGGGGCCCGGCTCCTACAATGAGCAGTTCTTC,CASSFNGGPGSYNEQFF
TRBV27,.,TRBJ2-7,TRBD1,TGTGCCAGCAGTCCGGGGACAGGGAACTACGAGCAGTACTTC,CASSPGTGNYEQYF
TRBV4-1,once,TRBJ1-1,.,TGCGCCAGCAGCCAAGAGTCCATGAACACTGAAGCTTTCTTT,CASSQESMNTEAFF
TRBV11-2,.,TRBJ2-7,.,TGTGCCAGCAGCTTAAACCCAGGGTCCCACGAGCAGTACTTC,CASSLNPGSHEQYF
TRBV7-2,.,TRBJ2-3,TRBD2,TGTGCCAGCAGCTTAGTCGCCAGCGGGGGGGATACGCAGTATTTT,CASSLVASGGDTQYF
TRBV7-2,.,TRBJ2-6,.,TGTGCCAGCAGTCGGGTCTCTGGGGCCAACGTCCTGACTTTC,CASSRVSGANVLTF
TRBV6-5,.,TRBJ1-6,TRBD1,TGTGCCAGCAGTCAATCGAGACAGGGAAATTCACCCCTCCACTTT,CASSQSRQGNSPLHF
TRBV5-1,.,TRBJ1-2,TRBD1,TGCGCCAGCAGTCCAGGACAGGGTGCTAACTATGGCTACACCTTC,CASSPGQGANYGYTF
TRBV19,.,TRBJ2-2,TRBD1,TGTGCCAGTAGTAGCACAGGGGGCACCGGGGAGCTGTTTTTT,CASSSTGGTGELFF
TRBV18,.,TRBJ2-7,TRBD1,TGTGCCAGCTCACCACCGACAGGGACCTACGAGCAGTACTTC,CASSPPTGTYEQYF
TRBV28,.,TRBJ1-3,.,TGTGCCAGCAGTTTGGGAGATAGTAGAAACACCATATATTTT,CASSLGDSRNTIYF
TRBV7-2,.,TRBJ2-5,.,TGTGCCAGCAGCTTAGTAGAGACCCAGTACTTC,CASSLVETQYF
TRBV7-2,.,TRBJ2-7,TRBD1,TGTGCCAGCAGCTTAGCGGGACAGGGGGTAGGAGAGCAGTACTTC,CASSLAGQGVGEQYF
TRBV5-6,.,TRBJ2-5,.,TGTGCCAGCAGCTTGGCTTACGGGGGAGAGACCCAGTACTTC,CASSLAYGGETQYF
TRBV28,.,TRBJ2-3,.,TGTGCCAGCAGCAAACTCCGGGGGAGAGATACGCAGTATTTT,CASSKLRGRDTQYF
TRBV7-7,.,TRBJ2-2,.,TGTGCCAGCAGCAAGGCAGGGACCGATCTAAACACCGGGGAGCTGTTTTTT,CASSKAGTDLNTGELFF